The next 19 T cell receptor beta chains were all read from a single sample in a study of metastatic and nonmetastatic thyroid tumors. Not a single patient had been given any form of treatment at any point before undergoing thyroid surgery. TCRdb re-called the PCR reads with MiXCR. The profile shows approximately 24,000 clones, more than 20% of them singletons. Sequencing used blood. These receptors were taken from a male donor with papillary thyroid cancer or a benign thyroid nodule (not recorded which). Some clones in this sample may be carry-over from other donors' samples.

J is TRBJ1-2 and V is TRBV11-2; 11 bases line up with TRBD1. In germline, CDR1 is SGHAT, CDR2 FQNNGV. V shed 4 bases and J 4 bases; nucleotides not matched to a gene: 5. The CDR3 is 15 residues long. The CDR3, as DNA: TGTGCCAGCAGCTCCCGGACAGGGGGCCTCTATGGCTACACCTTC. It specifies CASSSRTGGLYGYTF.

J is TRBJ2-3 and V is TRBV7-2, with 13 bases fitting TRBD2. Trimming took 4 bases from V and 4 from J; bases not matched to a gene: 11. From germline, CDR1 is SGHTA and CDR2 FQGNSA. The CDR3 has 18 residues. CDR3 in amino acids: CASSSSRLTSGRADTQYF. The CDR3 DNA sequence: TGTGCCAGCAGCTCATCGCGTCTAACTAGCGGGAGGGCAGATACGCAGTATTTT. The entire variable domain, with the rest obtained from reference TRBV7-2 and TRBJ2-3, is as follows: GAGVSQSPSNKVTEKGKDVELRCDPISGHTALYWYRQSLGQGLEFLIYFQGNSAPDKSGLPSDRFSAERTGGSVSTLTIQRTQQEDSAVYLCASSSSRLTSGRADTQYFGPGTRLTVL.

This clone was found many times. The rearrangement uses TRBV20-1 and TRBJ2-7; D remains ambiguous. The CDR3 extends over 14 amino acids. The germline V gene has CDR1 DFQATT and CDR2 SNEGSKA (reference sequence). The V end was cut by 6 bases, the J end by 2 bases, with 17 bases between. CDR3 protein: CSAPQSPDPYEQYF. The CDR3 DNA sequence: TGCAGTGCCCCCCAGTCCCCGGACCCCTACGAGCAGTACTTC.

This clone qualifies as large. This sequence joins TRBV19 and TRBJ2-1, with 11 bases fitting TRBD2. Trimming at V came to 5 bases and at J to 9 bases, leaving 3 bases not matched to a gene. CDR3 size: 13 residues. CDR1 LNHDA and CDR2 SQIVND come from the germline V gene (reference sequence). CDR3: CASSFGTSGEQFF. The CDR3 nucleotides read TGTGCCAGTAGTTTCGGGACTAGCGGTGAGCAGTTCTTC.

This clone was recorded many times. This sequence joins TRBV20-1 and TRBJ1-1; 9 bases fit TRBD1. CDR3 size: 13 residues. In germline, CDR1 is DFQATT, CDR2 SNEGSKA (reference sequence). The junction had 4 bases not matched to a gene; V was cut back by 5 bases and J by 3 bases. CDR3 coding DNA: TGCAGTGCTGAACAGGGGGCGGACACTGAAGCTTTCTTT. Its translation: CSAEQGADTEAFF.

This chain links TRBV6-6 with TRBJ2-1; 7 bases match TRBD2. V lost 0 bases and J lost 10; bases outside the gene matches: 12. This CDR3 region has 16 residues. Germline CDR1 reads MNHNY; CDR2 reads SVGAGI (reference sequence). Here the CDR3 DNA reads TGTGCCAGCAGTTACTCGGCGGGAGACGGGGCGTGGGAGCAGTTCTTC. It is translated as CASSYSAGDGAWEQFF.

About this clone: A read error is possible here, since a much larger clone lies one base away. This specimen includes other DNA sequences encoding the same CDR3. The chain is built from TRBV5-4 and TRBJ2-3, with a tentative D call TRBD1 (6 bases). CDR1 and CDR2 (germline): SGHNT, YYREEE (reference sequence). The CDR3 runs to 14 residues. This chain's CDR3 is CASSPRTATDTQYF. CDR3 DNA: TGTGCCAGCAGCCCGAGGACAGCCACAGATACTCAGTATTTT.

This clone was counted ten times or more. V and J are TRBV6-2 or TRBV6-3 and TRBJ2-7; D tentatively reads TRBD1 or TRBD2 (5 bases each). V lost 3 bases, J lost 4 bases, and 13 bases lay in between. Per the germline V gene, CDR1 is MNHEY and CDR2 is SVGEGT. The CDR3 has 14 amino acids. This CDR3 is CASSYTRGVYEQYF. CDR3 bases: TGTGCCAGCAGTTATACGAGGGGTGTTTACGAGCAGTACTTC.

A word on this clone: This CDR3 is also generated by other DNA sequences in the sample. The chain recombines TRBV20-1 with TRBJ2-2; tentative D call: TRBD2 (7 bases). The CDR3 is made up of 15 amino acids. Trimming shortened V by 0 bases and J by 11 bases, and 19 bases separated the two germline ends. The V gene's germline CDR1 is DFQATT and CDR2 SNEGSKA (reference sequence). CDR3 protein: CSAREGGGPGGELFF. For the CDR3, the DNA is TGCAGTGCTAGAGAAGGGGGAGGGCCCGGTGGTGAGCTGTTTTTT.

This clone was seen more than once but under ten times. V gene TRBV6-1 combines with J gene TRBJ1-6; no definite D call. The CDR3 loop spans 15 amino acids. Germline V lookup: CDR1 MNHNS, CDR2 SASEGT. V lost 1 base and J 6 bases, leaving 10 bases between the germline ends. The CDR3 is CASSEGVGRNSPLHF. Written as DNA, the CDR3 is TGTGCCAGCAGTGAAGGGGTAGGGCGTAATTCACCCCTCCACTTT.

The V and J genes are TRBV20-1 and TRBJ1-6, with 9 nucleotides matching TRBD1. Germline CDR1 is DFQATT and CDR2 is SNEGSKA (reference sequence). V dropped 0 bases and J dropped 10; count of bases not matched to a gene: 4. This CDR3 region has 14 residues. The CDR3 bases are TGCAGTGCTAGAGATAAGGGACAGGGCTCACCCCTCCACTTT. Translation gives CSARDKGQGSPLHF.

In this sample, this clone turned up a few times. This may be a read error, as it is one base from a much larger clone. The chain couples TRBV6-1 to TRBJ1-1, with D uncertain. Germline lookup yields CDR1 MNHNS and CDR2 SASEGT. Trimming took 0 bases from V and 6 from J, leaving 8 bases between them. This CDR3 region has 13 residues. The CDR3 loop is CASSEAQTSEAFF. CDR3 in DNA: TGTGCCAGCAGTGAAGCCCAAACCTCTGAAGCTTTCTTT.

At least ten counts were recorded for this clone. The chain has TRBV20-1 and TRBJ2-3, with 11 positions matching TRBD2. The J segment lost 0 bases and the V segment lost 3 bases, leaving 8 bases of the junction unmatched. The CDR3 length is 17 residues. Germline-derived CDR1 and CDR2 are DFQATT and SNEGSKA (reference sequence). CDR3 amino acids: CSARGTSGTTSTDTQYF. The CDR3 DNA follows: TGCAGTGCTAGGGGGACTAGCGGAACAACTAGCACAGATACGCAGTATTTT.

This clone appeared many times. The rearrangement links TRBV3-1 to TRBJ1-5, with D maybe TRBD1 (6 bases). CDR3 length equals 14 residues. V was trimmed by 1 base and J by 6 bases, leaving 10 bases between them. Germline CDR1 reads LGHDT; CDR2 reads YNNKEL (reference sequence). The DNA for the CDR3 is TGTGCCAGCAGCCAAGGTGGAGGGGGTCAGCCCCAGCATTTT. Protein sequence: CASSQGGGGQPQHF.

V gene TRBV20-1 combines with J gene TRBJ2-7, with a possible D match to TRBD2 (6 bases). Germline V CDR1 and CDR2: DFQATT, SNEGSKA (reference sequence). The CDR3 has 16 residues. V gave up 3 bases and J gave up 0 bases, with 18 bases separating them. This CDR3 is CSASRLGRGSSYEQYF. CDR3 DNA: TGCAGTGCTAGCCGCTTGGGTCGGGGGAGCTCCTACGAGCAGTACTTC.

The chain recombines TRBV28 with TRBJ2-7; D gene uncertain. V gave up 6 bases and J gave up 4 bases, with 13 bases separating them. The germline gives CDR1 MDHEN, CDR2 SYDVKM. The CDR3 extends over 13 amino acids. CDR3 nucleotide sequence: TGTGCCAGCAGGCCAGTCACCAAATACGAGCAGTACTTC. Translated, it gives CASRPVTKYEQYF.

In regard to this clone: Because the CDR3's place on the DNA is in doubt, the DNA is left out and the CDR3 is given as listed by TCRdb. The chain carries TRBV19 and TRBJ2-6. Looked up from germline, CDR1 is LNHDA and CDR2 is SQIVND (reference sequence). The CDR3 adds up to 17 amino acids, both ends counted. The CDR3 is CASSIVFGEGGANVLTF.

In its sample, this clone was seen a few times. The chain combines TRBV2 with TRBJ1-2, with TRBD1 identical over 12 bases. Germline CDR1 reads SNHLY; CDR2 reads FYNNEI. The CDR3 is 15 residues long. With 6 bases clipped from V and 4 bases from J, the junction kept 6 bases outside the gene matches. The chain's CDR3 is CASSDGTGGFYGYTF. The CDR3 coding sequence is TGTGCCAGCAGCGACGGGACAGGGGGCTTCTATGGCTACACCTTC. The variable domain in full, with the rest retrieved from reference TRBV2 and TRBJ1-2, is EPEVTQTPSHQVTQMGQEVILRCVPISNHLYFYWYRQILGQKVEFLVSFYNNEISEKSEIFDDQFSVERPDGSNFTLKIRSTKLEDSAMYFCASSDGTGGFYGYTFGSGTRLTVV.

The genes are TRBV5-1 and TRBJ2-3; possible D gene TRBD2, 6 bases. The CDR3 is made up of 17 amino acids. V dropped 0 bases and J dropped 4 bases, with 18 bases sitting between them. From germline, CDR1 is SGHRS and CDR2 YFSETQ. The CDR3 sequence is CASSLAKVSLAPDTQYF. The CDR3 DNA sequence: TGCGCCAGCAGCTTGGCCAAAGTCTCCCTAGCGCCAGATACGCAGTATTTT.